This T cell receptor beta chain was sequenced during a study of cytomegalovirus exposure and HLA in healthy donors. The wider study: A previous analysis identified 100 million to 120 million unique TCR beta sequences derived from around 200 million T cells.

Study conclusions and caveats: In an earlier analysis, in around 590 donors, most V segments appeared productive either ~90% or ~30% of the time. A few CMV-associated chains were confirmed in vitro to be specific for CMV antigens. The study carried out a later analysis of TCR beta sequences. It associated 15,000 to 20,000 of them with specific HLA alleles at a false discovery rate of 0.05.

V was pared by 2 bases and J by 2 bases, with 9 bases between. The CDR3 loop spans 14 amino acids. Germline V gives CDR1 SGHTA, CDR2 FQGNSA. A few counts support this clone. Its antigen is currently unknown. Amplification used 60 Vbeta primers and 13 Jbeta primers. TCRdb's copy holds only in-frame clones and misses some; the assay was immunoSEQ multiplex PCR. This repertoire shows about 73,000 clones, roughly 71% found once; its top ten account for around 12%. The chain has TRBV7-2 and TRBJ1-1, with a possible D match to TRBD1 (6 bases). The sample was PBMCs. The clonotype comes from a man between 65 and 79 years old in good health and CMV-seronegative. CDR3 in DNA: TGTGCCAGCAGCTTAACACAGGGCAACACTGAAGCTTTCTTT. This codes for CASSLTQGNTEAFF.